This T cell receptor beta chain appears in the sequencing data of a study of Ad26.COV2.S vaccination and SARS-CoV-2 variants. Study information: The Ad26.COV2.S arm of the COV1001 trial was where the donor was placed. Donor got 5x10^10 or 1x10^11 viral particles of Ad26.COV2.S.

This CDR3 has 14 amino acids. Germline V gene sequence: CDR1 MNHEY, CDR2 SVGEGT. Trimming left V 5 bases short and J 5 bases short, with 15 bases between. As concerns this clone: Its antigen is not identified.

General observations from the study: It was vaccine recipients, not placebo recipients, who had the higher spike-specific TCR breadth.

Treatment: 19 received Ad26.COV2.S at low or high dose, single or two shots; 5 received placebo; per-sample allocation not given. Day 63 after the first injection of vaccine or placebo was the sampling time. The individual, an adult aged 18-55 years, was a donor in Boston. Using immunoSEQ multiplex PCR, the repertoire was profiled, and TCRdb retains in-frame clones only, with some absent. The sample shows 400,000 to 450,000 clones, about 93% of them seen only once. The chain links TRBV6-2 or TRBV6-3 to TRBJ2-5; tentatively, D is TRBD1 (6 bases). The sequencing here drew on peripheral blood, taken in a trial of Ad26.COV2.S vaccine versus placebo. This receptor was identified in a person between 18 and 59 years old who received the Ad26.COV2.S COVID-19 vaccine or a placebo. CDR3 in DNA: TGTGCCAGCAGTCCCCAGGGGCCAGACGAGACCCAGTACTTC. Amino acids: CASSPQGPDETQYF.